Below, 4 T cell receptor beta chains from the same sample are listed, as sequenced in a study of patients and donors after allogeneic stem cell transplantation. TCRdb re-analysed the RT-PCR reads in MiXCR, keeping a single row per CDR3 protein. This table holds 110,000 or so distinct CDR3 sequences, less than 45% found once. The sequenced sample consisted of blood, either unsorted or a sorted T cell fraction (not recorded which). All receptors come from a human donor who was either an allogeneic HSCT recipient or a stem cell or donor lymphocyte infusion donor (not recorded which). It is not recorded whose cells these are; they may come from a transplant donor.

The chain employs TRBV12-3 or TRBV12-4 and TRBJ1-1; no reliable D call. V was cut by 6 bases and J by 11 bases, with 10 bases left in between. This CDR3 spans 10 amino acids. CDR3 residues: CASRAPGAFF. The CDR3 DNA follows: TGTGCCAGCAGAGCCCCTGGGGCTTTCTTT.

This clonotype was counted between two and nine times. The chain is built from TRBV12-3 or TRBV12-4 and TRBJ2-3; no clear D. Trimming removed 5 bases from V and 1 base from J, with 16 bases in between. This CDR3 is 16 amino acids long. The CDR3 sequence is CASSPGWLLRTDTQYF. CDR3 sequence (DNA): TGTGCCAGCAGTCCCGGGTGGTTACTACGCACAGATACGCAGTATTTT.

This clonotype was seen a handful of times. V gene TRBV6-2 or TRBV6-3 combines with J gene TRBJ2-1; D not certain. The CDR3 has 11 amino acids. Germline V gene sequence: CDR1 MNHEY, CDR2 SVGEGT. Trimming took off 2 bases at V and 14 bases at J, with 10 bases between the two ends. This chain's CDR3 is CASSYPQWEFF. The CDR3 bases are TGTGCCAGCAGTTACCCGCAGTGGGAGTTCTTC.

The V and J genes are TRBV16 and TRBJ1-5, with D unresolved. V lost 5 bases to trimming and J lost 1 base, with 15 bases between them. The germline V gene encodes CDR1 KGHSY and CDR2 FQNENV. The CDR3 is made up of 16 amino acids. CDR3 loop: CASSRKEGLSNQPQHF. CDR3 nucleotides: TGTGCCAGCAGCAGAAAGGAGGGATTGAGCAATCAGCCCCAGCATTTT.